This paragraph covers one T cell receptor (beta chain) sequence. The repertoire was sequenced with immunoSEQ multiplex PCR; TCRdb's copy has only in-frame clones and lacks some. The sample includes around 89,000 clones, roughly nine tenths of them seen just once. This entry comes from a study of blood T cell repertoires in COVID-19. Study at large: The United States, Italy and Spain were the sources of the acute and convalescent COVID-19 samples. T cells, B-cell-depleted T cells, or PBMCs supplied cDNA or gDNA.

Germline-derived CDR1 and CDR2 are SGHNT and YYREEE (reference sequence). V lost 4 bases, J lost 5 bases, and 18 bases lay in between. The CDR3 sequence is 15 residues long. The gene calls are TRBV5-4 and TRBJ1-1; TRBD1 might be the D (5 bases). The sequence came from a man aged 45-65 years with acute or convalescent COVID-19. The sample was peripheral blood. The CDR3 DNA reads TGTGCCAGCAGCCCTACCCCGCAGGGATTAACTGAAGCTTTCTTT. This codes for CASSPTPQGLTEAFF.